These 30 T cell receptor beta chains were all obtained from the same sample, sequenced in a study of cytomegalovirus exposure and HLA in healthy donors. With 60 Vbeta and 13 Jbeta primers, the PCR was carried out. TCRdb keeps only in-frame clones here, not all; method: immunoSEQ multiplex PCR. The table includes approximately 100,000 clones, more than 65% detected once. Sequenced material: PBMCs. All receptors come from a young woman in good health and CMV-seronegative.

On this clone: At one of its ends the junction is not consistent with the germline gene, which may arise from a read error. The chain has TRBV7-9 and TRBJ2-6; the D is unclear. The germline V gene encodes CDR1 SEHNR and CDR2 FQNEAQ (reference sequence). This CDR3 has 14 residues. The CDR3 region has the DNA TGTTCCAGCAGCTTCGGCTCTGGGGCCAACGTCCTGACTTTC. It yields the protein CSSSFGSGANVLTF.

This chain joins TRBV19 and TRBJ2-1; D call uncertain. Trimming left V 5 bases short and J 6 bases short, with 17 bases between. CDR3 length: 15 amino acids. Germline V gives CDR1 LNHDA, CDR2 SQIVND (reference sequence). As DNA, the CDR3 is TGTGCCAGTAGTTCTGACGGGTGGAACGCCAATGAGCAGTTCTTC. This codes for CASSSDGWNANEQFF.

In this sample, this clone turned up a few times. This chain links TRBV5-5 with TRBJ2-3, with D unclear. The CDR3 is 12 residues long. V was clipped by 0 bases and J by 3 bases, with 2 bases between them. In germline, CDR1 is SGHKS, CDR2 YYEKEE (reference sequence). CDR3 sequence: CASSLATDTQYF. In DNA, the CDR3 is TGTGCCAGCAGCTTGGCAACAGATACGCAGTATTTT. Drawing the rest from reference TRBV5-5 and TRBJ2-3, the complete variable domain is DAGVTQSPTHLIKTRGQQVTLRCSPISGHKSVSWYQQVLGQGPQFIFQYYEKEERGRGNFPDRFSARQFPNYSSELNVNALLLGDSALYLCASSLATDTQYFGPGTRLTVL.

The CDR3 is CASSLARVSYGYTF. The CDR3 bases are TGTGCCAGCAGCTTAGCCAGGGTGAGCTATGGCTACACCTTC. This chain joins TRBV7-9 and TRBJ1-2; tentatively, D is TRBD1 (5 bases). Trimming removed 0 bases from V and 4 bases from J, with 9 bases in between. From germline, CDR1 is SEHNR and CDR2 FQNEAQ (reference sequence). The CDR3 totals 14 residues.

The gene calls are TRBV7-6 and TRBJ1-2; the D is unclear. The V and J ends lost 1 base and 7 bases respectively, with 10 bases between them. Looked up from germline, CDR1 is SGHVS and CDR2 is FNYEAQ. The CDR3 sequence is 13 residues long. This chain's CDR3 is CASSLVLGAGYTF. In DNA, the CDR3 is TGTGCCAGCAGCTTAGTCCTGGGAGCTGGCTACACCTTC.

The rearrangement uses TRBV29-1 and TRBJ2-1, with D maybe TRBD2 (6 bases). V lost 0 bases and J 7 bases, leaving 16 bases between the germline ends. CDR1 is SQVTM, CDR2 ANQGSEA, per germline. This CDR3 region has 15 residues. As DNA, the CDR3 is TGCAGCGTTGAAGATCGTGGAGGGTTTGGGAATGAGCAGTTCTTC. It encodes CSVEDRGGFGNEQFF.

V is TRBV30 and J is TRBJ1-3; D is perhaps TRBD1 (5 bases). V shed 0 bases and J shed 4 bases, with 13 bases lying between them. The germline CDR1 and CDR2 sequences are GTSNPN and SVGIG (reference sequence). The CDR3 length is 15 residues. Written as DNA, the CDR3 is TGTGCCTGGAGTGTACGTCAGGGTTTAGGAAACACCATATATTTT. This gives the protein CAWSVRQGLGNTIYF. The full variable domain, with the rest looked up from reference TRBV30 and TRBJ1-3, is SQTIHQWPATLVQPVGSPLSLECTVEGTSNPNLYWYRQAAGRGLQLLFYSVGIGQISSEVPQNLSASRPQDRQFILSSKKLLLSDSGFYLCAWSVRQGLGNTIYFGEGSWLTVV.

CDR3 loop: CASSIWGSNTDTQYF. The CDR3 bases are TGTGCCAGTAGTATCTGGGGCTCAAACACAGATACGCAGTATTTT. The V call is TRBV19, the J call TRBJ2-3; maybe TRBD1 (5 bases). The V gene lost 3 bases and the J gene lost 2 bases, with 12 bases spanning the gap. CDR1 and CDR2 from the germline V gene are LNHDA and SQIVND (reference sequence). The CDR3 runs to 15 residues.

CDR3 bases: TGTGCCAGCAGCTTAGGATTTTGGGAGCCTAAGAACACTGAAGCTTTCTTT. This gives the protein CASSLGFWEPKNTEAFF. The V gene is TRBV11-2, the J gene TRBJ1-1; D uncertain. The CDR3 is 17 residues long. The germline V and J ends were trimmed by 1 base and 1 base, with 16 bases remaining between them. In germline, CDR1 is SGHAT, CDR2 FQNNGV.

This clone was seen once. The gene calls are TRBV28 and TRBJ2-3; weak D call: TRBD2 (6 bases). The V and J ends lost 5 bases and 0 bases respectively, with 18 bases between them. Germline lookup yields CDR1 MDHEN and CDR2 SYDVKM. This CDR3 has 17 residues. CDR3 residues: CASSSATGGLSTDTQYF. CDR3 DNA sequence: TGTGCCAGCAGTAGCGCAACCGGGGGACTCAGCACAGATACGCAGTATTTT. The full variable domain, completed using reference TRBV28 and TRBJ2-3, is DVKVTQSSRYLVKRTGEKVFLECVQDMDHENMFWYRQDPGLGLRLIYFSYDVKMKEKGDIPEGYSVSREKKERFSLILESASTNQTSMYLCASSSATGGLSTDTQYFGPGTRLTVL.

This sequence joins TRBV5-1 and TRBJ2-5; D is unclear. CDR1 is SGHRS, CDR2 YFSETQ, per germline. There are 17 residues in the CDR3. V lost 1 base and J lost 7, with 23 bases in between. CDR3 nucleotide sequence: TGCGCCAGCAGCTTGTCTCTTCGACTGCTCCAGTCCGGGACCCAGTACTTC. This sequence encodes CASSLSLRLLQSGTQYF.

The chain joins TRBV29-1 to TRBJ1-1; TRBD1 agrees at 10 bases. CDR3 length: 13 residues. Trimming removed 6 bases from V and 5 bases from J; junction bases left unmatched: 6. Germline loops: CDR1 SQVTM, CDR2 ANQGSEA. The CDR3 DNA is TGCAGCGTGATGACAGGGGGCCGAACTGAAGCTTTCTTT. Its protein is CSVMTGGRTEAFF.

This chain links TRBV4-3 with TRBJ1-4; the D is unclear. V dropped 0 bases and J dropped 4 bases, with 12 bases sitting between them. Germline loops: CDR1 LGHNA, CDR2 YSLEER. This CDR3 is 16 amino acids long. Here the CDR3 reads CASSQDYARDNEKLFF. The CDR3 region has the DNA TGCGCCAGCAGCCAAGATTACGCACGGGATAATGAAAAACTGTTTTTT.

The genes are TRBV2 and TRBJ1-2, with 8 positions matching TRBD1. Germline V gene data show CDR1 as SNHLY and CDR2 as FYNNEI. V trimming: 6 bases; J trimming: 8 bases; junction bases outside the gene matches: 8. The CDR3 is 13 residues long. CDR3: CASRAGGVWGYTF. For the CDR3, the DNA is TGTGCCAGCAGGGCAGGGGGCGTTTGGGGCTACACCTTC. The full variable domain, completed using reference TRBV2 and TRBJ1-2, is EPEVTQTPSHQVTQMGQEVILRCVPISNHLYFYWYRQILGQKVEFLVSFYNNEISEKSEIFDDQFSVERPDGSNFTLKIRSTKLEDSAMYFCASRAGGVWGYTFGSGTRLTVV.

This chain uses TRBV2 with TRBJ2-7; 11 nucleotides agree with TRBD2. The CDR3 sequence is 15 residues long. CDR1 SNHLY and CDR2 FYNNEI come from the germline V gene. The trim removed 6 bases at V and 6 bases at J, leaving 10 bases unmatched. The CDR3 DNA reads as TGTGCCAGCAGGAAGGGGACTAGCGGACCCGGCGAGCAGTACTTC. This sequence encodes CASRKGTSGPGEQYF.

This clone was counted a few times. V usage is TRBV6-5 and J usage is TRBJ2-7; possibly TRBD2 for D (6 bases). The CDR3 contains 14 residues. CDR1 and CDR2 from the germline V gene are MNHEY and SVGAGI. The V gene lost 2 bases and the J gene lost 4 bases, with 12 bases spanning the gap. CDR3 DNA sequence: TGTGCCAGCAGTTACCGGGGGTTTGGGTACGAGCAGTACTTC. Its translation: CASSYRGFGYEQYF.

V usage is TRBV11-2 and J usage is TRBJ1-2; a weak D match, TRBD1 (5 bases). The germline CDR1 and CDR2 sequences are SGHAT and FQNNGV. The CDR3 has 13 residues. Trimming removed 5 bases from V and 5 bases from J, with 12 bases in between. CDR3 bases: TGTGCCAGCAGCCCTACCTCAGGGTATGGCTACACCTTC. This gives the protein CASSPTSGYGYTF.

This chain joins TRBV9 and TRBJ2-3, with 7 bases lining up with TRBD2. The CDR3 has 17 residues. After removal of 2 bases from V and 4 bases from J, the junction contained 13 bases not matched to a gene. The germline gives CDR1 SGDLS, CDR2 YYNGEE. The CDR3 spells CASSVRERGGKADTQYF. The CDR3 coding sequence is TGTGCCAGCAGCGTCCGGGAGCGGGGCGGGAAGGCAGATACGCAGTATTTT.

The chain's CDR3 is CASSQLGGNTGELFF. In nucleotides, the CDR3 is TGCGCCAGCAGCCAGCTAGGCGGGAACACCGGGGAGCTGTTTTTT. The chain joins TRBV5-1 to TRBJ2-2; D remains unclear. The CDR3 spans 15 residues. The germline V gene has CDR1 SGHRS and CDR2 YFSETQ. Trimming cost V 4 bases and J 1 base, with 11 bases left between them.

J is TRBJ1-6 and V is TRBV5-6; D call uncertain. Germline CDR1 SGHDT, CDR2 YYEEEE. The V gene lost 0 bases and the J gene lost 3 bases, with 4 bases spanning the gap. This CDR3 is built from 14 residues. The CDR3 bases are TGTGCCAGCAGCTTGGCGGGCTATAATTCACCCCTCCACTTT. It codes for CASSLAGYNSPLHF.

This rearrangement joins TRBV18 to TRBJ2-1; the match to TRBD2 covers 11 bases. Germline V gives CDR1 KGHSH, CDR2 LQKENI. The CDR3 length is 16 residues. Germline trimming cut 2 bases from V and 7 bases from J; bases unmatched to any gene: 7. The CDR3 loop reads CASSPTGTSGGNEQFF. Written as DNA, the CDR3 is TGTGCCAGCTCACCAACGGGAACTAGCGGGGGTAATGAGCAGTTCTTC.

V usage is TRBV7-2 and J usage is TRBJ1-4; D remains unclear. Germline V CDR1 and CDR2: SGHTA, FQGNSA. The CDR3 contains 14 residues. Trimming pared 3 bases from V and 0 bases from J, leaving 5 bases between. The CDR3 coding sequence is TGTGCCAGCAGCTTGAGTACAACTAATGAAAAACTGTTTTTT. Residues: CASSLSTTNEKLFF.

The chain joins TRBV6-4 to TRBJ1-2; 12 nucleotides line up with TRBD1. Trimming cost V 2 bases and J 7 bases; bases outside gene matches: 5. The germline V gene has CDR1 MRHNA and CDR2 SNTAGT. This CDR3 has 15 residues. The chain's CDR3 is CASSDGGTGGGGYTF. CDR3 in DNA: TGTGCCAGCAGTGACGGGGGGACAGGGGGCGGTGGCTACACCTTC.

The sample holds a few counts of this clone. The sample carries other DNA sequences with the same CDR3. The chain is built from TRBV6-4 and TRBJ2-3; 7 bases agree with TRBD2. After removal of 4 bases from V and 0 bases from J, the junction contained 4 bases not matched to a gene. Germline loops: CDR1 MRHNA, CDR2 SNTAGT. This CDR3 region has 15 residues. CDR3 region: CASSAVAGSTDTQYF. CDR3 in DNA: TGTGCCAGCAGTGCGGTAGCGGGTAGCACAGATACGCAGTATTTT.

This chain uses TRBV28 with TRBJ1-2, with TRBD1 matching over 8 bases. Germline loops: CDR1 MDHEN, CDR2 SYDVKM. The CDR3 runs to 13 residues. V shed 4 bases, J shed 7 bases, and the junction held 5 bases outside the gene matches. In nucleotides, the CDR3 is TGTGCCAGCAGTTCAGACAGGGGAGCTGGCTACACCTTC. It is translated as CASSSDRGAGYTF.

V is TRBV5-1 and J is TRBJ2-2; 10 bases are a match to TRBD2. Germline lookup yields CDR1 SGHRS and CDR2 YFSETQ. CDR3 length: 19 residues. The ends lost 0 bases at V and 4 bases at J; junction bases unmatched: 12. Here the CDR3 DNA reads TGCGCCAGCAGCTTGGTATTGCCAGCGGGGGGGCCGGGCACCGGGGAGCTGTTTTTT. The encoded protein is CASSLVLPAGGPGTGELFF.

The rearrangement joins TRBV7-8 to TRBJ2-1; unclear D gene. CDR3 size: 13 residues. Germline values: CDR1 SGHVS, CDR2 FQNEAQ. Trimming removed 5 bases at V and 3 bases at J, with 8 bases between. In DNA, the CDR3 is TGTGCCAGCAGCGCGGCCGACTACAATGAGCAGTTCTTC. This codes for CASSAADYNEQFF.

The chain carries TRBV6-5 and TRBJ1-5, with D perhaps TRBD1 (6 bases). This CDR3 contains 13 residues. Germline-derived CDR1 and CDR2 are MNHEY and SVGAGI. V shed 6 bases and J shed 3 bases, with 9 bases lying between them. CDR3 sequence reads: CASSRGSNQPQHF. For the CDR3, the DNA is TGTGCCAGCAGCAGGGGTTCCAATCAGCCCCAGCATTTT.

A remark on this clone: The sample holds other DNA sequences that translate to the same CDR3. The chain carries TRBV6-4 and TRBJ2-1, with D maybe TRBD2 (6 bases). Trimming stripped 0 bases from V and 1 base from J, with 7 bases between. The CDR3 is 15 amino acids. The germline CDR1 and CDR2 sequences are MRHNA and SNTAGT. CDR3 in amino acids: CASSDSSGSYNEQFF. CDR3 in DNA: TGTGCCAGCAGTGACTCTAGCGGATCCTACAATGAGCAGTTCTTC.

The chain uses TRBV28 and TRBJ2-3; the match to TRBD1 covers 7 bases. Looked up from germline, CDR1 is MDHEN and CDR2 is SYDVKM. The CDR3 length is 17 residues. Trimming cost V 6 bases and J 0 bases; bases outside gene matches: 12. The CDR3 spells CASSIPDYRGSTDTQYF. The CDR3 nucleotides read TGTGCCAGCAGCATACCCGATTACAGGGGTAGCACAGATACGCAGTATTTT. Full variable domain (rest looked up from reference TRBV28 and TRBJ2-3): DVKVTQSSRYLVKRTGEKVFLECVQDMDHENMFWYRQDPGLGLRLIYFSYDVKMKEKGDIPEGYSVSREKKERFSLILESASTNQTSMYLCASSIPDYRGSTDTQYFGPGTRLTVL.